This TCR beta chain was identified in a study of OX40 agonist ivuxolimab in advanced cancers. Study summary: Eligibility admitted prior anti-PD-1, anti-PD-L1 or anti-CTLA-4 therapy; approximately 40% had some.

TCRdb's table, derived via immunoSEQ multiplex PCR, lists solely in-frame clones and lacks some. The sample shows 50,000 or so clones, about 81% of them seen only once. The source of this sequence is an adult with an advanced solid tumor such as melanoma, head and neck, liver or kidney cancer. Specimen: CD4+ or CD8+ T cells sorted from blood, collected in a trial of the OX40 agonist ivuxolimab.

CDR3 sequence: CASSIRDRGDYGYTF. CDR3 nucleotides: TGTGCCAGCAGTATCCGGGACAGGGGCGACTATGGCTACACCTTC. The rearrangement links TRBV6-5 to TRBJ1-2, with 10 bases aligning to TRBD1. Per germline, CDR1 MNHEY and CDR2 SVGAGI. With 5 bases clipped from V and 3 bases from J, the junction kept 6 bases outside the gene matches. This CDR3 region has 15 residues.